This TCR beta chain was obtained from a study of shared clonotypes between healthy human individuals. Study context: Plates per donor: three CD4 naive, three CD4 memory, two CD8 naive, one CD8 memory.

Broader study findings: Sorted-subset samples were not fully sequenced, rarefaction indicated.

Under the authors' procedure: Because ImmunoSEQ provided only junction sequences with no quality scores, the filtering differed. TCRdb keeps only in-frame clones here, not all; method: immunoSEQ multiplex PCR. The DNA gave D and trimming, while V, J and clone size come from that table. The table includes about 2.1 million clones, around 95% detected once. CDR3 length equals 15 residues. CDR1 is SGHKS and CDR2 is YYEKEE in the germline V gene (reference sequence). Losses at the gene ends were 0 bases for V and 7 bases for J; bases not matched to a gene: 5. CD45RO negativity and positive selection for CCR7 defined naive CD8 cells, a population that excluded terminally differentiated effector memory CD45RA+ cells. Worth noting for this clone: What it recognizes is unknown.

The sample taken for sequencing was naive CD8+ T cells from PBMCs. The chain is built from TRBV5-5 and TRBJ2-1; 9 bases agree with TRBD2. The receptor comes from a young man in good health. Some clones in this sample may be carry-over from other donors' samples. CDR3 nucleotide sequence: TGTGCCAGCAGCTTGGGTAGCGGGAGCGATAATGAGCAGTTCTTC. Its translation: CASSLGSGSDNEQFF.